This record covers a single TCR beta chain. Its antigen is still unknown. This CDR3 has 12 amino acids. Germline loops: CDR1 SNHLY, CDR2 FYNNEI. A template switching step added UMIs, each with a 6-nucleotide sample barcode. TCRdb reprocessed the 5' RACE reads, keeping one entry per CDR3 protein, no DNA. Recorded for this sample: roughly 90,000 distinct CDR3 sequences. The data stem from a study of monozygotic twins with inflammatory bowel disease. Study-wide points: Added variability in patient repertoires may stem from differing immunosuppressive treatments. A distinction between different T cell subtypes was not possible.

The sequence was collected from a human donor with ulcerative colitis or Crohn's disease, or a healthy co-twin of an affected twin (not recorded which). The chain has TRBV2 and TRBJ2-1; TCRdb outputs TRBD1, but without DNA this stays unchecked. Sequenced input: blood. CDR3 protein: CASSLMGGEQFF. The whole variable domain, filled in from reference TRBV2 and TRBJ2-1, reads EPEVTQTPSHQVTQMGQEVILRCVPISNHLYFYWYRQILGQKVEFLVSFYNNEISEKSEIFDDQFSVERPDGSNFTLKIRSTKLEDSAMYFCASSLMGGEQFFGPGTRLTVL.